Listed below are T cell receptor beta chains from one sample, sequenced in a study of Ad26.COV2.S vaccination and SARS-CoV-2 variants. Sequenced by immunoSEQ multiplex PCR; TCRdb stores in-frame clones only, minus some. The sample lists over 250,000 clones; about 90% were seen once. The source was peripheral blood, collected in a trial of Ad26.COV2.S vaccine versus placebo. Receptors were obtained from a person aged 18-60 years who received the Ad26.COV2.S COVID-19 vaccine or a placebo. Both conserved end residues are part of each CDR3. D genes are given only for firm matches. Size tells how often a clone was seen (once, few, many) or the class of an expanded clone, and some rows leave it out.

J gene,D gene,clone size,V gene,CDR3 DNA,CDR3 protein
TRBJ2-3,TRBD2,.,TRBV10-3,TGTGCCATCAGTCAGACTAGCGGGTATAGCACAGATACGCAGTATTTT,CAISQTSGYSTDTQYF
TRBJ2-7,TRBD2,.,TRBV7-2,TGTGCCAGCAGCTTGGGACTAGCGAGTTACGAGCAGTACTTC,CASSLGLASYEQYF
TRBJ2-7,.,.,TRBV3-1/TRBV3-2,TGTGCCAGCAGCCAAGACCGGAGACGGGGCTACGAGCAGTACTTC,CASSQDRRRGYEQYF
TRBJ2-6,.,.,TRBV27,TGTGCCAGCAGTTTATTAGTCTCTGGGGCCAACGTCCTGACTTTC,CASSLLVSGANVLTF
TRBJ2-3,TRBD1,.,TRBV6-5,TGTGCCAGCAGTTACGACAACAGGGGGCTGCAAGATACGCAGTATTTT,CASSYDNRGLQDTQYF
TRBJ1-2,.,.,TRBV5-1,TGCGCCAGCAGCCAGAAGACAGGAGCCTATGGCTACACCTTC,CASSQKTGAYGYTF
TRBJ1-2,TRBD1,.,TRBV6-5,TGTGCCAGCAGTTACTCAGGGGGCTTAAGTGGCTACACCTTC,CASSYSGGLSGYTF
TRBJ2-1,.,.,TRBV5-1,TGCGCCAGCAGCTCAGTGGGTAGGTCGGATCACAATGAGCAGTTCTTC,CASSSVGRSDHNEQFF
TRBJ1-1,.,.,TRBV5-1,TGCGCCAGCAGCGCCTTTGGGAGGAACACTGAAGCTTTCTTT,CASSAFGRNTEAFF
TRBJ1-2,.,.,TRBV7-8,TGTGCCAGCAGCTTAGACAGCGAAAACTATGGCTACACCTTC,CASSLDSENYGYTF
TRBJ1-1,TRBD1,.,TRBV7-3,TGTGCCAGCAGCCAGGGGGTGGGAAATGAAGCTTTCTTT,CASSQGVGNEAFF
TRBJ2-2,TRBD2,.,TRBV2,TGTGCCAGCAGTGCCCCGGGGGGGCTCACCGGGGAGCTGTTTTTT,CASSAPGGLTGELFF
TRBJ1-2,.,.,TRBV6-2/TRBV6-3,TGTGCCAGCAGTTACAGATGGGGCTACACCTTC,CASSYRWGYTF
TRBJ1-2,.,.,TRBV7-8,TGTGCCAGCAGCAGAGATGGCTATGGCTACACCTTC,CASSRDGYGYTF
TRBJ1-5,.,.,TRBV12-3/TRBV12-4,TGTGCCAGCAGGCCGACAGGCAATCAGCCCCAGCATTTT,CASRPTGNQPQHF
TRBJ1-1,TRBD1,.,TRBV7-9,TGTGCCAGCAGCAAACAGGGGATAAGGACTGAAGCTTTCTTT,CASSKQGIRTEAFF
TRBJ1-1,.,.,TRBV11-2,TGTGCCAGCAGCTTGATGGTGGGGGTAGAGGCTTTCTTT,CASSLMVGVEAFF
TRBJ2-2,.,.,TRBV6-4,TGTGCCAGCAGTGAGGAACTTAGGACGCCCAACACCGGGGAGCTGTTTTTT,CASSEELRTPNTGELFF
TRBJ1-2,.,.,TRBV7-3,TGTGCCAGCAGCTTAATGGGTGGGGATGTTGGCTACACCTTC,CASSLMGGDVGYTF
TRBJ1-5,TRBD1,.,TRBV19,TGTGCCAGTAGTATTGGTGACAGGGGGCATCAGCCCCAGCATTTT,CASSIGDRGHQPQHF
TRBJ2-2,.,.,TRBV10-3,TGTGCCATTCGAGGGACGGGGAACACCGGGGAGCTGTTTTTT,CAIRGTGNTGELFF
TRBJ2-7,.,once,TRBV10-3,TGTGCCATCAGTGAGTCGCAACAGGTACGCTACGAGCAGTACTTC,CAISESQQVRYEQYF
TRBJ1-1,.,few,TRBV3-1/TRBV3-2,TGTGCCAGCAGCCCCAGATCGCAAGGGTCCATGAACACTGAAGCTTTCTTT,CASSPRSQGSMNTEAFF
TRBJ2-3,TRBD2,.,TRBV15,TGTGCCACCAGCAGCACTAGCGGAGTCGGGGATACGCAGTATTTT,CATSSTSGVGDTQYF
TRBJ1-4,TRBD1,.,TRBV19,TGTGCCAGCCACCGGACAGGGACTAATGAAAAACTGTTTTTT,CASHRTGTNEKLFF
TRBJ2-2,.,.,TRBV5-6,TGTGCCAGCAGCTTGATCCGGGTAGTAAGTCCCGGGGAGCTGTTTTTT,CASSLIRVVSPGELFF
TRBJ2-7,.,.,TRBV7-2,TGTGCCAGCAGCTTACGGGCAGGTAGTGACGAGCAGTACTTC,CASSLRAGSDEQYF
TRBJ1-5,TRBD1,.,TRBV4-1,TGCGCCAGCAGCCAGGGACAGGGTGGCTATCAGCCCCAGCATTTT,CASSQGQGGYQPQHF
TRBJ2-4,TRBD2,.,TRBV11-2,TGTGCCAGCAGCCCGGGGCGCGGGAGAGGGTACTTC,CASSPGRGRGYF
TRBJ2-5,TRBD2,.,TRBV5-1,TGCGCCAGCAGCTTGGCGCCTAGCGGGGTGAAGGAGACCCAGTACTTC,CASSLAPSGVKETQYF
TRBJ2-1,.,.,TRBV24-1,TGTGCCACCAGTGTTTCCGGGGACGACAATGAGCAGTTCTTC,CATSVSGDDNEQFF
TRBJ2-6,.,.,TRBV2,TGTGCCAGCAGTGAGCGCCGGGGGGCCAACGTCCTGACTTTC,CASSERRGANVLTF
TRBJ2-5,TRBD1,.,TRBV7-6,TGTGCCAGCAGCTCCCAGGGGGGGACAGGGGAAGAGACCCAGTACTTC,CASSSQGGTGEETQYF
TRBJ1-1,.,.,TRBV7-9,TGTGCCAGCGGCGGCGGCACTGAAGCTTTCTTT,CASGGGTEAFF
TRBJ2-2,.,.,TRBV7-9,TGTGCCAGCAGCTTTCCGGGACGGATGAACACCGGGGAGCTGTTTTTT,CASSFPGRMNTGELFF
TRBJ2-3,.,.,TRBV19,TGTGCCAGTAGTATAGATGGGGAAACAGATACGCAGTATTTT,CASSIDGETDTQYF
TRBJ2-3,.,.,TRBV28,TGTGCCAGCAGCCCGGTGTCTGGCAGGAGATTTCAGACGCAGTATTTT,CASSPVSGRRFQTQYF
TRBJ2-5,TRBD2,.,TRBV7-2,TGTGCCAGCAGCCCCACAGCGGGAGGCGCGGGGACCCAGTACTTC,CASSPTAGGAGTQYF
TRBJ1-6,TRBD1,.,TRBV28,TGTGCCAGCAGTTCAACCAGGGGGGCGAATTCACCCCTCCACTTT,CASSSTRGANSPLHF
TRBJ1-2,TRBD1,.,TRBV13,TGTGCCAGCGCGGGGACAGGGTTTAACTATGGCTACACCTTC,CASAGTGFNYGYTF
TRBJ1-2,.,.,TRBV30,TGTGCCTGCCCCTGGGGGCTAAATGGCTACACCTTC,CACPWGLNGYTF
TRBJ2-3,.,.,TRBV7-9,TGTGCCAGCAGCTCCCCAGGGGGGGATCTTTGGTTTAGCACAGATACGCAGTATTTT,CASSSPGGDLWFSTDTQYF
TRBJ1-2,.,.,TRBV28,TGTGCCAGCATCCCGCAAAGAGGGGGAGGCTACACCTTC,CASIPQRGGGYTF
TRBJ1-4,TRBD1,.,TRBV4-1,TGCGCCAGCAGCCAAGATAGGGACAGGGGGCGCGAAAAACTGTTTTTT,CASSQDRDRGREKLFF
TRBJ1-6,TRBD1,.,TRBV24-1,TGTGCCACCAGTGACCCCCTAGGACAGGGCGTTAATTCACCCCTCCACTTT,CATSDPLGQGVNSPLHF
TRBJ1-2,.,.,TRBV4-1,TGCGCCAGCAGCCAAGCTTACCCGGACTATGGCTACACCTTC,CASSQAYPDYGYTF
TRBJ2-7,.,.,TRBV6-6,TGTGCCAGCACCATAGGGGTAGTTTACGAGCAGTACTTC,CASTIGVVYEQYF
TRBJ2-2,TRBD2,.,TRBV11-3,TGTGCCAGCAGCTTAGATAAACTAGCGGCGAACACCGGGGAGCTGTTTTTT,CASSLDKLAANTGELFF